This entry lists 28 T cell receptor beta chains sequenced from one sample in a study of STAT5B mutations in CD4+ large granular lymphocyte leukemia. Data came from immunoSEQ multiplex PCR; TCRdb stores just in-frame clones and leaves some out. This repertoire shows tens of thousands of clones, about three quarters found once; its top ten account for 1.1%. Sequenced: CD4+ T cells from blood buffy coats. The source of these receptors is a human donor in good health.

Note on this clone: A junction end diverges from the germline sequence, so it may reflect a read error. The V and J genes are TRBV7-9 and TRBJ2-7; D might be TRBD2 (7 bases). From germline, CDR1 is SEHNR and CDR2 FQNEAQ (reference sequence). The CDR3 extends over 14 amino acids. CDR3 nucleotide sequence: TGTGCCAGCAGCAAGGGGGGGTTCTCCTACGGGCAGTACTTC. Amino acid sequence: CASSKGGFSYGQYF.

The chain recombines TRBV19 with TRBJ2-7, with 9 bases matching TRBD2. The CDR3 has 16 amino acids. Trimming cost V 1 base and J 0 bases; bases outside gene matches: 4. Germline V gene data show CDR1 as LNHDA and CDR2 as SQIVND (reference sequence). CDR3 coding DNA: TGTGCCAGTAGTATAGCGGCTAGCGGGGCCTCCTACGAGCAGTACTTC. This encodes CASSIAASGASYEQYF.

This clone was recorded a few times. This chain uses TRBV5-5 with TRBJ2-2; perhaps TRBD1 as D (7 bases). The ends were cut back, 4 bases at V and 6 bases at J, with 16 bases in the middle. Germline V CDR1 and CDR2: SGHKS, YYEKEE (reference sequence). CDR3 size: 15 residues. The CDR3 sequence is CASSERQGGSGELFF. CDR3 coding DNA: TGTGCCAGCAGCGAGCGACAGGGAGGATCCGGGGAGCTGTTTTTT.

This rearrangement joins TRBV4-2 to TRBJ1-1; D not resolved. Germline V CDR1 and CDR2: LGHNA, YNFKEQ. V was pared by 2 bases and J by 0 bases, with 10 bases between. The CDR3 spans 15 residues. CDR3 coding DNA: TGTGCCAGCAGCCAACAGTCCGGTGTGAACACTGAAGCTTTCTTT. Translating gives CASSQQSGVNTEAFF.

This rearrangement joins TRBV27 to TRBJ1-2, with TRBD1 as a possible D gene (6 bases). The CDR3 spans 15 residues. Germline CDR1 and CDR2: MNHEY and SMNVEV (reference sequence). The V end lost 6 bases, the J end lost 6 bases, and 20 bases lay between the germline ends. CDR3 coding DNA: TGTGCCAGCAGATTAACAGGGATCGTTGGGGATGGCTACACCTTC. This codes for CASRLTGIVGDGYTF.

J is TRBJ2-6 and V is TRBV10-3; no reliable D call. Germline CDR1 ENHRY, CDR2 SYGVKD. V shed 3 bases and J shed 0 bases, with 3 bases lying between them. This CDR3 is built from 14 residues. The CDR3 region has the DNA TGTGCCATCAGTGACGGCTCTGGGGCCAACGTCCTGACTTTC. This codes for CAISDGSGANVLTF.

This clone was seen more than once but under ten times. The chain has TRBV28 and TRBJ2-3; a possible D gene is TRBD2 (6 bases). Germline V gene data show CDR1 as MDHEN and CDR2 as SYDVKM. V lost 3 bases to trimming and J lost 0 bases, with 13 bases between them. This CDR3 is 16 amino acids long. CDR3 sequence (DNA): TGTGCCAGCAGTTTGGGCACTAGCCCTAGCACAGATACGCAGTATTTT. Translating it yields CASSLGTSPSTDTQYF.

This chain links TRBV5-1 with TRBJ1-1; TRBD1 might be the D (5 bases). The germline V gene has CDR1 SGHRS and CDR2 YFSETQ. There are 14 residues in the CDR3. The V and J ends lost 1 base and 3 bases respectively, with 10 bases between them. CDR3 DNA: TGCGCCAGCAGCTTGCAGGGAGACCACACTGAAGCTTTCTTT. Translating it yields CASSLQGDHTEAFF.

The rearrangement joins TRBV18 to TRBJ1-3, with D unclear. Trimming left V 3 bases short and J 0 bases short, with 9 bases between. The CDR3 has 15 amino acids. In germline, CDR1 is KGHSH, CDR2 LQKENI. The chain's CDR3 is CASSPAAASGNTIYF. CDR3 in DNA: TGTGCCAGCTCACCGGCGGCGGCCTCTGGAAACACCATATATTTT. Based on the CDR3 plus reference TRBV18 and TRBJ1-3, the full variable domain is NAGVMQNPRHLVRRRGQEARLRCSPMKGHSHVYWYRQLPEEGLKFMVYLQKENIIDESGMPKERFSAEFPKEGPSILRIQQVVRGDSAAYFCASSPAAASGNTIYFGEGSWLTVV.

The chain recombines TRBV28 with TRBJ2-5, with D tentatively TRBD1 or TRBD2 (5 bases each). In germline, CDR1 is MDHEN, CDR2 SYDVKM. The V end was cut by 3 bases, the J end by 7 bases, with 12 bases between. The length of the CDR3 is 13 residues. The CDR3 DNA sequence: TGTGCCAGCAGTTTGGGACCCCCCGGGACCCAGTACTTC. This gives the protein CASSLGPPGTQYF.

The chain recombines TRBV11-2 with TRBJ1-3, with a tentative D call TRBD1 (5 bases). The CDR3 contains 15 residues. Germline V lookup: CDR1 SGHAT, CDR2 FQNNGV. V was cut by 5 bases and J by 0 bases, with 11 bases left in between. The CDR3 DNA reads TGTGCCAGCAGCGTGGGACGGTTCTCTGGAAACACCATATATTTT. Its translation: CASSVGRFSGNTIYF.

V and J are TRBV5-5 and TRBJ2-7; 7 positions match TRBD1. The CDR3 loop spans 15 amino acids. CDR1 SGHKS and CDR2 YYEKEE come from the germline V gene (reference sequence). V was pared by 4 bases and J by 2 bases, with 9 bases of the junction left unmatched. CDR3 coding DNA: TGTGCCAGCAGCCTATCGACAGGGAATACCTACGAGCAGTACGTC. Its protein product is CASSLSTGNTYEQYV.

V usage is TRBV11-3 and J usage is TRBJ1-1, with D unclear. The germline gives CDR1 SGHNT, CDR2 YENEEA. V was cut by 5 bases and J by 3 bases, with 10 bases left in between. The CDR3 totals 13 residues. CDR3 DNA: TGTGCCAGCAGCGCCCACCTGGACACTGAAGCTTTCTTT. This gives the protein CASSAHLDTEAFF.

The chain recombines TRBV7-2 with TRBJ1-2; D is unclear. The CDR3 covers 12 residues. V lost 0 bases, J lost 8 bases, and 7 bases lay in between. Germline loops: CDR1 SGHTA, CDR2 FQGNSA. For the CDR3, the DNA is TGTGCCAGCAGCTTAGCAGCGGCCGGCTACACCTTC. Translating gives CASSLAAAGYTF.

The chain recombines TRBV4-2 with TRBJ1-2; D remains ambiguous. V lost 4 bases to trimming and J lost 3 bases, with 9 bases between them. CDR1 and CDR2 from the germline V gene are LGHNA and YNFKEQ. The length of the CDR3 is 13 residues. CDR3 amino acids: CASSPEGYYGYTF. CDR3 DNA sequence: TGTGCCAGCAGCCCCGAGGGATACTATGGCTACACCTTC.

The chain carries TRBV5-4 and TRBJ2-1; 13 nucleotides match TRBD2. The CDR3 spans 18 residues. Germline V gene data show CDR1 as SGHNT and CDR2 as YYREEE (reference sequence). Trimming took 4 bases from V and 8 from J; bases not matched to a gene: 15. Here the CDR3 DNA reads TGTGCCAGCAGCCGAGGTCCCTCTGGGACTAGCGGGACCGATGAGCAGTTCTTC. This gives the protein CASSRGPSGTSGTDEQFF.

This chain links TRBV4-1 with TRBJ1-2; D call uncertain. CDR1 and CDR2 from the germline V gene are MGHRA and YSYEKL. V lost 3 bases and J 0 bases, leaving 17 bases between the germline ends. This CDR3 region has 17 residues. CDR3: CASSQSRTQVSNYGYTF. The CDR3 nucleotides read TGCGCCAGCAGCCAGTCCCGTACGCAGGTTTCTAACTATGGCTACACCTTC.

This sequence joins TRBV5-6 and TRBJ1-2; TRBD1 might be the D (5 bases). V was clipped by 0 bases and J by 8 bases, with 17 bases between them. The CDR3 contains 15 residues. CDR1 and CDR2 from the germline V gene are SGHDT and YYEEEE. The CDR3 loop is CASSLGGMIGLGYTF. CDR3 nucleotides: TGTGCCAGCAGCTTGGGGGGGATGATCGGATTGGGCTACACCTTC. Full variable domain (outside the CDR3, taken from reference TRBV5-6 and TRBJ1-2): DAGVTQSPTHLIKTRGQQVTLRCSPKSGHDTVSWYQQALGQGPQFIFQYYEEEERQRGNFPDRFSGHQFPNYSSELNVNALLLGDSALYLCASSLGGMIGLGYTFGSGTRLTVV.

J is TRBJ1-4 and V is TRBV13; TRBD1 might be the D (6 bases). CDR3 length equals 14 residues. Germline V gene data show CDR1 as PRHDT and CDR2 as FYEKMQ (reference sequence). V shed 4 bases and J shed 8 bases, with 14 bases lying between them. CDR3 amino acids: CASSSGAGEEKLFF. The CDR3 DNA sequence: TGTGCCAGCAGCTCGGGGGCGGGTGAGGAAAAACTGTTTTTT.

The chain employs TRBV5-4 and TRBJ2-5, with D perhaps matching TRBD1 (6 bases). Trimming removed 1 base from V and 5 bases from J, with 18 bases in between. The CDR3 is 16 residues long. Germline loops: CDR1 SGHNT, CDR2 YYREEE (reference sequence). The CDR3 sequence: CASSLTTGMGRETQYF. CDR3 sequence (DNA): TGTGCCAGCAGCTTGACAACAGGGATGGGGCGGGAGACCCAGTACTTC.

The V gene is TRBV2, the J gene TRBJ2-2; D is possibly TRBD2 (5 bases). This CDR3 is built from 13 residues. Trimming pared 4 bases from V and 7 bases from J, leaving 10 bases between. Per the germline V gene, CDR1 is SNHLY and CDR2 is FYNNEI. The CDR3 nucleotides read TGTGCCAGCAGTGTAACTAGAGGCGGGGAGCTGTTTTTT. Encoded protein: CASSVTRGGELFF.

V gene TRBV6-4 combines with J gene TRBJ2-6; D gene uncertain. Germline lookup yields CDR1 MRHNA and CDR2 SNTAGT. This CDR3 comprises 14 residues. Trimming cost V 7 bases and J 0 bases, with 7 bases left between them. The DNA for the CDR3 is TGTGCCAGCAAGAAATCCTCTGGGGCCAACGTCCTGACTTTC. Its protein is CASKKSSGANVLTF.

The rearrangement joins TRBV11-2 to TRBJ2-2; D is unclear. Trimming pared 2 bases from V and 6 bases from J, leaving 4 bases between. Germline V CDR1 and CDR2: SGHAT, FQNNGV. This CDR3 contains 12 residues. The CDR3 DNA reads as TGTGCCAGCAGCTTATCGTCCGGGGAGCTGTTTTTT. Encoded protein: CASSLSSGELFF.

CDR3 in amino acids: CSVDLTGGSGYEQFF. The CDR3 DNA reads as TGCAGCGTTGACCTTACGGGCGGGAGCGGGTATGAGCAGTTCTTC. This rearrangement joins TRBV29-1 to TRBJ2-1, with TRBD2 identical over 7 bases. The V segment lost 3 bases and the J segment 8 bases; nucleotides outside the gene matches: 13. The germline V gene encodes CDR1 SQVTM and CDR2 ANQGSEA. CDR3 length: 15 amino acids.

The chain recombines TRBV28 with TRBJ1-1; the D is unclear. Germline CDR1 and CDR2: MDHEN and SYDVKM. This CDR3 is built from 15 residues. V lost 6 bases, J lost 6 bases, and 20 bases lay in between. CDR3 residues: CASSQNQRGRAEAFF. The CDR3 nucleotides read TGTGCCAGCAGCCAAAATCAACGTGGGCGGGCTGAAGCTTTCTTT.

The gene calls are TRBV7-9 and TRBJ1-2; D not certain. CDR1 SEHNR and CDR2 FQNEAQ come from the germline V gene (reference sequence). The CDR3 is made up of 15 amino acids. V was shortened by 1 base and J by 4 bases, with 13 bases between the two germline ends. CDR3 residues: CASSLGAESPYGYTF. The CDR3, as DNA: TGTGCCAGCAGCTTAGGGGCAGAGTCCCCCTATGGCTACACCTTC.

CDR3 protein: CASSPQLDTGELFF. CDR3 in DNA: TGTGCCAGCAGCCCACAGCTGGACACCGGGGAGCTGTTTTTT. V and J are TRBV14 and TRBJ2-2; D gene ambiguous. CDR1 and CDR2 from the germline V gene are SGHDN and FVKESK. The V end lost 4 bases, the J end lost 3 bases, and 9 bases lay between the germline ends. The CDR3 is made up of 14 amino acids.

This clone was seen a handful of times. In this CDR3 the conserved last residue, phenylalanine or tryptophan, is missing, so a read error is likely. No DNA is shown, since the ends of the CDR3 on it are uncertain; the CDR3 is the one TCRdb lists. This chain connects TRBV28 to TRBJ1-5; the table's D call TRBD1 went unverified against the DNA. CDR1 is MDHEN, CDR2 SYDVKM, per germline. The CDR3 has 11 amino acids, counting both end residues. The CDR3: CASSSIEGTGL.